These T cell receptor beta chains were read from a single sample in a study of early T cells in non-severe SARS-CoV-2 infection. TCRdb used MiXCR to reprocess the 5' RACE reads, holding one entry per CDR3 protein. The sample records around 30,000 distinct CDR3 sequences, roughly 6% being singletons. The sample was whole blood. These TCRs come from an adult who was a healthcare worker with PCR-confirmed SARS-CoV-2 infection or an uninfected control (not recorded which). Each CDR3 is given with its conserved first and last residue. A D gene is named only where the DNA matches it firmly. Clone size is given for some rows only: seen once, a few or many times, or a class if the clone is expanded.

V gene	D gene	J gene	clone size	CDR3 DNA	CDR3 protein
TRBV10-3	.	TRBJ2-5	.	TGTGCCATCTCCCTGGGCAGACAAGAGACCCAGTACTTC	CAISLGRQETQYF
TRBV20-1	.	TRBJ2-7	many	TGCAGTGCTAGACCGGACCCCTCGGACGAGCAGTACTTC	CSARPDPSDEQYF
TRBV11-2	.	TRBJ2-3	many	TGTGCCAGCAGCTCTCGGAAGGGCGCAGATACGCAGTATTTT	CASSSRKGADTQYF
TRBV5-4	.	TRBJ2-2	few	TGTGCCAGCAGCCCCCAGGGGGGGTCGAACACCGGGGAGCTGTTTTTT	CASSPQGGSNTGELFF
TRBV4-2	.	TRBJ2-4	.	TGTGCCAGCAGCCAGGGTCGCAATGCGAACATTCAGTACTTC	CASSQGRNANIQYF
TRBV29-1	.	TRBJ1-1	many	TGCAGCGTCTACAGGAACACTGAAGCTTTCTTT	CSVYRNTEAFF
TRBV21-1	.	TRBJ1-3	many	.	CASSKAWGQGSSGNTIYF
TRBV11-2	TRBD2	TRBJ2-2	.	TGTGCCAGCAGCCCGGGACTAGCGGGGGGGCGTACCGGGGAGCTGTTTTTT	CASSPGLAGGRTGELFF
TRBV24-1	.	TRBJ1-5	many	TGTGCCACCAGTGATTCCAGGAACAATCAGCCCCAGCATTTT	CATSDSRNNQPQHF
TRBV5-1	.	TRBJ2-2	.	TGCGCCAGCAGCTGGGAACTTGGGACCGGGGAGCTGTTTTTT	CASSWELGTGELFF
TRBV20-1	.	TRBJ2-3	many	TGCAGTGCTAGAGACCCACAGGGATCAGATACGCAGTATTTT	CSARDPQGSDTQYF
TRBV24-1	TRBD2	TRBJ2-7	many	TGTGCCACCAGTGATTTACCTAGCGGGGTCTACGAGCAGTACTTC	CATSDLPSGVYEQYF
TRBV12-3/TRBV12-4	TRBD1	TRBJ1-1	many	TGTGCCAGCAGTTTAGCGCTACTCGGGACAGGGGGCCGCGCTTTCTTT	CASSLALLGTGGRAFF
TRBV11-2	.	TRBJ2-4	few	TGTGCCAGCAGCTTAGATCCCCGGTTGCCCCTAGCCAAAAACATTCAGTACTTC	CASSLDPRLPLAKNIQYF
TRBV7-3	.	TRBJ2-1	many	TGTGCCAGCAGCCCCAGGGGGACTACGGACAATGAGCAGTTCTTC	CASSPRGTTDNEQFF
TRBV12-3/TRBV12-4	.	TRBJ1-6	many	TGTGCCAGCACCGAGGGGGTCCGACCCCTCCACTTT	CASTEGVRPLHF
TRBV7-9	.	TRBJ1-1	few	TGTGCCAGCAGCTCGGGCCGGACGAACACTGAAGCTTTCTTT	CASSSGRTNTEAFF
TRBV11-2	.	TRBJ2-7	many	TGTGCCAGCAGCTCGCTGACAGTACGATCCTACGAGCAGTACTTC	CASSSLTVRSYEQYF
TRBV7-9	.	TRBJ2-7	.	TGTGCCAGCAGCCCAGAGGACGCTTTCGAGCAGTACTTC	CASSPEDAFEQYF
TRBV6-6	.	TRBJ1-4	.	TGTGCCAGCAGCTACCGGGCGGCCACTAATGAAAAACTGTTTTTT	CASSYRAATNEKLFF
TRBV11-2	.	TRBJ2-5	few	TGTGCCAGCAGCTTAGATCTAGCCGGAGAGACCCAGTACTTC	CASSLDLAGETQYF
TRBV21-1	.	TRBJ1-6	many	TGTGCCAGCTGGATGTGGCCGAATTCACCCCTCCACTTT	CASWMWPNSPLHF
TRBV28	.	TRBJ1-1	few	TGTGCCAGCAGTATGACAGTACCCACTGAAGCTTTCTTT	CASSMTVPTEAFF
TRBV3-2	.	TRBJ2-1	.	TGTGCCAGCAGCCAAGACGCACGACAGGACAATGAGCAGTTCTTC	CASSQDARQDNEQFF
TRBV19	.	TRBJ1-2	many	TGTGCCAGTGCCTATGGGACAAACTATGGCTACACCTTC	CASAYGTNYGYTF
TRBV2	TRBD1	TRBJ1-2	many	TGTGCCAGCAGTGATACTGTGAGGGGGCAAGGTGGCTACACCTTC	CASSDTVRGQGGYTF